A single sample is the source of the 10 T cell receptor beta chains below, sequenced in a study of regulatory T cells in long-lasting Graves disease. Stated time point: persistent/refractory GD, antithyroid drugs over 5 years with positive TRAb. PBMCs were the source of the RNA used for TCR sequencing. Arm-PCR of CDR3 regions with iRepertoire HTBI primers generated TCR beta libraries. TCRdb reprocessed the multiplex PCR reads via MiXCR and lists one record per CDR3 protein. Of about 460,000 distinct CDR3 sequences in the sample, 22% were seen once. The material sequenced was peripheral blood mononuclear cells (PBMCs), taken when the disease was refractory, from a patient treated with antithyroid drugs. The receptors derive from a female donor with Graves disease.

This clonotype was seen only a few times. The chain uses TRBV6-1 and TRBJ1-1; 7 bases agree with TRBD1. The CDR3 consists of 16 residues. Germline V gene lookup returns CDR1 MNHNS and CDR2 SASEGT. The V and J ends lost 6 bases and 2 bases, in that order; junction bases with no gene match: 12. CDR3 protein: CASSPRPTGHNTEAFF. The CDR3 DNA reads TGTGCCAGCAGCCCAAGGCCGACAGGGCATAACACTGAAGCTTTCTTT.

Worth noting for this clonotype: Being one base from a much bigger clone, this may be a read error. The conserved final phenylalanine or tryptophan is absent from the CDR3, which likely points to a read error. This sequence joins TRBV5-5 and TRBJ1-4; D gene unclear. V lost 1 base, J lost 7 bases, and 8 bases lay in between. From germline, CDR1 is SGHKS and CDR2 YYEKEE (reference sequence). CDR3 length: 13 amino acids. As DNA, the CDR3 is TGTGCCAGCAGCTTGTTCCCGACTGAAAAACTGTTTTAT. This translates into CASSLFPTEKLFY.

This clonotype was seen at least ten times. The rearrangement links TRBV27 to TRBJ1-6, with TRBD1 matching 9 bases. The V and J ends lost 5 bases and 1 base, in that order; junction bases with no gene match: 6. The length of the CDR3 is 17 residues. Germline loops: CDR1 MNHEY, CDR2 SMNVEV (reference sequence). The CDR3 loop is CASSPRTGVSYNSPLHF. CDR3 nucleotide sequence: TGTGCCAGCAGTCCACGGACAGGGGTGTCCTATAATTCACCCCTCCACTTT.

This clonotype occurred a few times. This chain uses TRBV3-1 with TRBJ1-2; tentatively, D is TRBD1 (6 bases). V was shortened by 0 bases and J by 4 bases, with 12 bases between the two germline ends. Germline lookup yields CDR1 LGHDT and CDR2 YNNKEL (reference sequence). The length of the CDR3 is 15 residues. The CDR3 sequence is CASSQEGTTGYGYTF. CDR3 nucleotides: TGTGCCAGCAGCCAAGAGGGGACAACGGGCTATGGCTACACCTTC.

The rearrangement links TRBV6-1 to TRBJ2-7, with D uncertain. Trimming took 5 bases from V and 7 from J, leaving 15 bases between them. The CDR3 consists of 13 residues. Germline V lookup: CDR1 MNHNS, CDR2 SASEGT. The CDR3 bases are TGTGCCAGCAGTCCCTTCCGCGTAGGTGAGCAGTACTTC. Amino acid sequence: CASSPFRVGEQYF.

This clonotype was seen at least ten times. The chain links TRBV7-9 to TRBJ2-7; 8 bases match TRBD1. CDR1 SEHNR and CDR2 FQNEAQ come from the germline V gene (reference sequence). The length of the CDR3 is 13 residues. V dropped 9 bases and J dropped 3; count of bases not matched to a gene: 7. The CDR3 protein is CASTGQGSYEQYF. The CDR3 DNA is TGTGCCAGTACCGGACAGGGTAGCTACGAGCAGTACTTC.

This clonotype was counted between two and nine times. The chain combines TRBV29-1 with TRBJ2-7, with 8 bases identical to TRBD2. The germline gives CDR1 SQVTM, CDR2 ANQGSEA. The junction had 2 bases not matched to a gene; V was cut back by 2 bases and J by 5 bases. The CDR3 sequence is 12 residues long. In DNA form, the CDR3 reads TGCAGCGTTGAAAGCGGGAGCCACGAGCAGTACTTC. Protein product: CSVESGSHEQYF.

This clonotype was counted between two and nine times. This chain links TRBV12-3 or TRBV12-4 with TRBJ2-1, with D uncertain. Trimming stripped 2 bases from V and 9 bases from J, with 5 bases between. The CDR3 consists of 11 residues. Here the CDR3 reads CASSLLLEQFF. For the CDR3, the DNA is TGTGCCAGCAGTTTACTGCTTGAGCAGTTCTTC.

This clonotype has a handful of counts. The genes are TRBV20-1 and TRBJ2-2; the D is unclear. Trimming left V 1 base short and J 0 bases short, with 6 bases between. CDR3 length: 14 amino acids. Germline CDR1 is DFQATT and CDR2 is SNEGSKA (reference sequence). CDR3 coding DNA: TGCAGTGCTAGAGGCGCCGCGAACACCGGGGAGCTGTTTTTT. Translation gives CSARGAANTGELFF.

This chain links TRBV27 with TRBJ1-2; TRBD1 is a possible D gene (5 bases). Trimming left V 3 bases short and J 4 bases short, with 9 bases between. Germline lookup yields CDR1 MNHEY and CDR2 SMNVEV (reference sequence). The CDR3 contains 13 residues. The CDR3 region is CASSLQGPYGYTF. As DNA, the CDR3 is TGTGCCAGCAGTTTGCAGGGACCCTATGGCTACACCTTC.